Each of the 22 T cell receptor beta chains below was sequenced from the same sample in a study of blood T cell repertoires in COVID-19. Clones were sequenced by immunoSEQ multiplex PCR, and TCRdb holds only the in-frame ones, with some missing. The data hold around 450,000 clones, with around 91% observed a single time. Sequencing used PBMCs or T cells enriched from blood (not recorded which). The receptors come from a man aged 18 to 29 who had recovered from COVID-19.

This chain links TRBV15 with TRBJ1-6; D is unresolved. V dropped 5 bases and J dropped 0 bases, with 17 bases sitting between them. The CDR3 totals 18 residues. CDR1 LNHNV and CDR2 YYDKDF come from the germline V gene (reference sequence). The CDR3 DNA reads TGTGCCACCAGCGGCGGGATCCCAAGTGGCTCCTATAATTCACCCCTCCACTTT. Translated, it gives CATSGGIPSGSYNSPLHF.

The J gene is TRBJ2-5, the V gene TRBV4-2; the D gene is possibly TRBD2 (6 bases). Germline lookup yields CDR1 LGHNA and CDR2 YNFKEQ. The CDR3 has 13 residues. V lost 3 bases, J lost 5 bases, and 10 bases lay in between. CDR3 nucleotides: TGTGCCAGCAGCCAGGGGACTGGGGAGACCCAGTACTTC. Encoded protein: CASSQGTGETQYF.

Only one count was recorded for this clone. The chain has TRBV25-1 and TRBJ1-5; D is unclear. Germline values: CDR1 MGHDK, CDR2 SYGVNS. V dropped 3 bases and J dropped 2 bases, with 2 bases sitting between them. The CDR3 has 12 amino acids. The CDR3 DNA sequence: TGTGCCAGCAGTGACGGCAATCAGCCCCAGCATTTT. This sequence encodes CASSDGNQPQHF.

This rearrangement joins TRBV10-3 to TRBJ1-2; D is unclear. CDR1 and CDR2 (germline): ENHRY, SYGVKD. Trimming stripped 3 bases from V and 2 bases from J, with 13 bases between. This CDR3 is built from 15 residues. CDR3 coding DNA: TGTGCCATCAGTGACGGGGTTTCGAGAAACTATGGCTACACCTTC. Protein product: CAISDGVSRNYGYTF.

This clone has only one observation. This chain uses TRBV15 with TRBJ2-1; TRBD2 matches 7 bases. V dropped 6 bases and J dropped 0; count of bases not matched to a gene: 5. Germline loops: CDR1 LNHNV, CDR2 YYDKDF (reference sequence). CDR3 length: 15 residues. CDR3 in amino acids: CATSWGGSSYNEQFF. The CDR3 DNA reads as TGTGCCACCAGTTGGGGCGGGAGCTCCTACAATGAGCAGTTCTTC.

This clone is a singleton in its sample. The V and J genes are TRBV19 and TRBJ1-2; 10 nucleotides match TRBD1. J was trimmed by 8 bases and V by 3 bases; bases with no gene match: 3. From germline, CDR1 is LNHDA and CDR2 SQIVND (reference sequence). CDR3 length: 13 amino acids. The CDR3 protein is CASSIGTGVGYTF. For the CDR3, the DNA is TGTGCCAGTAGTATTGGGACAGGGGTAGGCTACACCTTC. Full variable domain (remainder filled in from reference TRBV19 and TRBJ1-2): DGGITQSPKYLFRKEGQNVTLSCEQNLNHDAMYWYRQDPGQGLRLIYYSQIVNDFQKGDIAEGYSVSREKKESFPLTVTSAQKNPTAFYLCASSIGTGVGYTFGSGTRLTVV.

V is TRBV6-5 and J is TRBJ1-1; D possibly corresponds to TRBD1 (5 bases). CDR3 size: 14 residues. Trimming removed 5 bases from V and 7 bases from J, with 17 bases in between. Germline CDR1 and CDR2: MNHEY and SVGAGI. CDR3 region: CASSTTLTEGEAFF. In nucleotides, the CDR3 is TGTGCCAGCAGTACGACTTTGACAGAAGGTGAAGCTTTCTTT.

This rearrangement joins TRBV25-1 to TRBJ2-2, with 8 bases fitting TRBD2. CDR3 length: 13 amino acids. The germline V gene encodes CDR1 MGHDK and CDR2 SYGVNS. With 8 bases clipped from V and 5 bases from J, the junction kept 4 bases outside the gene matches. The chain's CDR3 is CASYGGGTGELFF. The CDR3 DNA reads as TGTGCCAGCTACGGGGGGGGTACCGGGGAGCTGTTTTTT.

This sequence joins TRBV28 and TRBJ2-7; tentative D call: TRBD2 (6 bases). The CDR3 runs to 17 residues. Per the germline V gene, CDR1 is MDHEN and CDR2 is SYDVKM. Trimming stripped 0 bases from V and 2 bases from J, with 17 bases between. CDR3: CASSLWVLRTGAYEQYF. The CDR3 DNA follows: TGTGCCAGCAGTTTATGGGTTCTGAGGACGGGAGCCTACGAGCAGTACTTC.

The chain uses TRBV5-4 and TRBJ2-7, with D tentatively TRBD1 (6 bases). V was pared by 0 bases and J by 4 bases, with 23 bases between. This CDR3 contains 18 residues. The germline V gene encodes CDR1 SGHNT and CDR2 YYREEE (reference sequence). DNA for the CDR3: TGTGCCAGCAGCTTGGTCGGTTCAGGGGATCATAGGGAATACGAGCAGTACTTC. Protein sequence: CASSLVGSGDHREYEQYF.

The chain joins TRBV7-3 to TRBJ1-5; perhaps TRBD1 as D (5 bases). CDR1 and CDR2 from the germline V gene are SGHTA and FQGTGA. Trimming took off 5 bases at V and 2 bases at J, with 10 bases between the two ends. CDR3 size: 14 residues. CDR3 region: CASSQGGRNQPQHF. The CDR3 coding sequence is TGTGCCAGCAGCCAGGGTGGGCGCAATCAGCCCCAGCATTTT.

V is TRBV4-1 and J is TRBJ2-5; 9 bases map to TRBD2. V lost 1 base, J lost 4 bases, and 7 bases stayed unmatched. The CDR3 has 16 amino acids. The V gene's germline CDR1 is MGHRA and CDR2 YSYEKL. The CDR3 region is CASSQGGGRGRETQYF. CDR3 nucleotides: TGCGCCAGCAGCCAAGGAGGCGGGAGGGGAAGAGAGACCCAGTACTTC.

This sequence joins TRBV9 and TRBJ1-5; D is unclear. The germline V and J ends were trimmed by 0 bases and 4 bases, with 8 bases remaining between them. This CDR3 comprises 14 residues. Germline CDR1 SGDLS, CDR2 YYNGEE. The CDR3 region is CASSVAGINQPQHF. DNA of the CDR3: TGTGCCAGCAGCGTAGCGGGGATAAATCAGCCCCAGCATTTT.

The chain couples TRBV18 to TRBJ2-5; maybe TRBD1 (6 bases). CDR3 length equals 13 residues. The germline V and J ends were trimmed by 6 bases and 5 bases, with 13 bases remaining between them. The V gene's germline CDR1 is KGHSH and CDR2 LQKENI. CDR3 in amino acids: CASSVQGWETQYF. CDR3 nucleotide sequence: TGTGCCAGCTCGGTACAGGGTTGGGAGACCCAGTACTTC.

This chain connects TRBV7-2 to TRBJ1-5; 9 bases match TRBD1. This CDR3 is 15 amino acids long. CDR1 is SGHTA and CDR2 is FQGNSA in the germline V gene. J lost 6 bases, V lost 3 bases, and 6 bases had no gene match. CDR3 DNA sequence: TGTGCCAGCAGCTTTTACGGGACAGGGAGTCAGCCCCAGCATTTT. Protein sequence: CASSFYGTGSQPQHF.

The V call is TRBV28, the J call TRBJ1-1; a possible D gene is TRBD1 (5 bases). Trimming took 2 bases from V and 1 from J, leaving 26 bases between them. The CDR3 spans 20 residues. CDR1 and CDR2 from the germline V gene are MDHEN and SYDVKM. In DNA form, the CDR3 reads TGTGCCAGCAGTTTAGTGAGTGAGCCAGGGATAACTTATCCGAACACTGAAGCTTTCTTT. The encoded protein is CASSLVSEPGITYPNTEAFF.

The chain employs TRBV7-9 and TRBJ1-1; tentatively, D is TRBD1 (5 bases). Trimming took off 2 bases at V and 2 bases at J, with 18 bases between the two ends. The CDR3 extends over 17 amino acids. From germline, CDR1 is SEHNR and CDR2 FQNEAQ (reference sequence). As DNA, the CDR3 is TGTGCCAGCAGCTTACCAGGGCAGGCGGGATCCAACACTGAAGCTTTCTTT. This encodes CASSLPGQAGSNTEAFF.

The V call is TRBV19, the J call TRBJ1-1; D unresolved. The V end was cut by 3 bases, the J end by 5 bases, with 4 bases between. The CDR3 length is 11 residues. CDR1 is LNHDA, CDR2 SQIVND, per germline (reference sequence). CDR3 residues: CASSILTEAFF. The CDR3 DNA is TGTGCCAGTAGTATCTTGACTGAAGCTTTCTTT. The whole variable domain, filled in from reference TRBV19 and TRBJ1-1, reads DGGITQSPKYLFRKEGQNVTLSCEQNLNHDAMYWYRQDPGQGLRLIYYSQIVNDFQKGDIAEGYSVSREKKESFPLTVTSAQKNPTAFYLCASSILTEAFFGQGTRLTVV.

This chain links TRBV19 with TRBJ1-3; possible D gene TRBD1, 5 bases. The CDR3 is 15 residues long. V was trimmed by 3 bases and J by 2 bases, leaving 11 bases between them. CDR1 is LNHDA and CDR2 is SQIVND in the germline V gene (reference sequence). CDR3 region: CASSMTGVTGNTIYF. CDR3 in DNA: TGTGCCAGTAGTATGACGGGGGTCACTGGAAACACCATATATTTT.

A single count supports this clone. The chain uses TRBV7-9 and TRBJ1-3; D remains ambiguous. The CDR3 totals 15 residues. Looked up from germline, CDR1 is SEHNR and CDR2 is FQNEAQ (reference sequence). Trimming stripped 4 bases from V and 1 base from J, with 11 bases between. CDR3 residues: CASSSSVPSGNTIYF. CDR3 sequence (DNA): TGTGCCAGCAGCTCCTCGGTCCCGTCTGGAAACACCATATATTTT.

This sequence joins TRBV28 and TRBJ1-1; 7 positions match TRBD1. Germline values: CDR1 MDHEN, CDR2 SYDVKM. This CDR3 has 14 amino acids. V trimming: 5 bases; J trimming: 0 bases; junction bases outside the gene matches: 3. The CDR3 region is CASSQQGMNTEAFF. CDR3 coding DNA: TGTGCCAGCAGTCAACAGGGGATGAACACTGAAGCTTTCTTT.

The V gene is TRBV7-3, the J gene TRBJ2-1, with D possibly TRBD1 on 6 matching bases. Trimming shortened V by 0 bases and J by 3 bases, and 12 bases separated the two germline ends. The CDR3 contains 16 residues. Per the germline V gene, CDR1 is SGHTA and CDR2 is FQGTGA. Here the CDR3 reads CASSLTRPDSYNEQFF. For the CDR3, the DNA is TGTGCCAGCAGCTTAACTAGACCGGACAGCTACAATGAGCAGTTCTTC.